This T cell receptor (beta chain) was identified in a study of CD4+ T cells in melanoma. Per germline, CDR1 SGHAT and CDR2 FQNNGV. Deletions cut 2 bases from V and 1 base from J, with 11 bases between. CDR3 length: 15 residues. Assay used: immunoSEQ multiplex PCR; TCRdb lists only in-frame clones, some missing. The sample has some 150,000 clones, about nine tenths seen once. J is TRBJ1-1 and V is TRBV11-2; the D is unclear. The receptor was derived from a human donor with melanoma. The CDR3 is CASSLRGLGNTEAFF. CDR3 nucleotide sequence: TGTGCCAGCAGCTTAAGAGGTTTGGGGAACACTGAAGCTTTCTTT.